The 14 T cell receptor beta chains listed next were all sequenced from one sample in a study of vaccination effects on CD4 cells after COVID-19 (dated 2022 in TCRdb). The antigens these receptors bind are not known. Library generation was performed with the immunoSEQ multiplex PCR assay. The table was pulled from immuneACCESS by TCRdb, which kept in-frame rearrangements only. Such tables lose some clones; where checked, under half of the loss comes from unresolved V genes, and the rest has no known cause. The sample table records 72,000 or so clones; 74% of these occur just once. The leading ten clones occupy around 2.4% of the sample. After less than 13 days of culture, CD4+ T cells were isolated with the EasySep CD4+ T cell isolation kit. Each participant got two doses of an mRNA SARS-CoV-2 vaccine, either BNT162b2 or mRNA-1273. Sequenced material: CD4+ T cells from PBMCs cultured without peptide, taken after COVID-19 vaccination. These receptor sequences come from a human donor who received a COVID-19 vaccine.

The CDR3 DNA follows: TGTGCCACCAGTGTATCCGGGACAGGGGCCACCGGGGAGCTGTTTTTT. Translation gives CATSVSGTGATGELFF. The V call is TRBV24-1, the J call TRBJ2-2, with 10 bases aligning to TRBD1. V was pared by 5 bases and J by 4 bases, with 6 bases of the junction left unmatched. In germline, CDR1 is KGHDR, CDR2 SFDVKD. This CDR3 region has 16 residues.

J is TRBJ1-5 and V is TRBV19; D is uncertain. Trimming pared 3 bases from V and 7 bases from J, leaving 7 bases between. CDR3 length equals 12 residues. Germline V gives CDR1 LNHDA, CDR2 SQIVND (reference sequence). CDR3 in amino acids: CASSMRTQPQHF. CDR3 in DNA: TGTGCCAGTAGTATGCGAACCCAGCCCCAGCATTTT.

The V call is TRBV5-1, the J call TRBJ1-1, with D possibly matching TRBD1 (6 bases). The V end lost 2 bases, the J end lost 1 base, and 12 bases lay between the germline ends. CDR1 is SGHRS and CDR2 is YFSETQ in the germline V gene. CDR3 length: 15 amino acids. CDR3: CASSLSTGGNTEAFF. CDR3 nucleotide sequence: TGCGCCAGCAGCTTATCGACAGGAGGGAACACTGAAGCTTTCTTT.

This clone occurred once. The rearrangement joins TRBV19 to TRBJ1-3, with D possibly TRBD1 on 5 matching bases. Germline V gene lookup returns CDR1 LNHDA and CDR2 SQIVND (reference sequence). V was pared by 5 bases and J by 2 bases, with 22 bases between. The CDR3 has 18 residues. The chain's CDR3 is CASSLLWRGTEAGNTIYF. CDR3 sequence (DNA): TGTGCCAGTAGTCTCTTATGGCGTGGGACCGAAGCTGGAAACACCATATATTTT.

This chain joins TRBV5-1 and TRBJ2-1; 9 positions agree with TRBD2. With V trimmed by 4 bases and J by 3 bases, 5 bases remained unmatched. Germline-derived CDR1 and CDR2 are SGHRS and YFSETQ. The CDR3 has 15 residues. The CDR3 loop is CASSPRLADYNEQFF. As DNA, the CDR3 is TGCGCCAGCAGCCCCCGACTAGCGGACTACAATGAGCAGTTCTTC.

The V and J genes are TRBV5-1 and TRBJ1-1; 7 nucleotides match TRBD1. The CDR3 contains 15 residues. Germline V CDR1 and CDR2: SGHRS, YFSETQ. Trimming took 0 bases from V and 2 from J; bases not matched to a gene: 4. The CDR3 DNA sequence: TGCGCCAGCAGCTTGGCAACAGGGGTAAACACTGAAGCTTTCTTT. Its protein product is CASSLATGVNTEAFF.

The rearrangement joins TRBV7-2 to TRBJ2-7; a weak D match, TRBD2 (5 bases). The ends were cut back, 1 base at V and 2 bases at J, with 12 bases in the middle. CDR1 and CDR2 from the germline V gene are SGHTA and FQGNSA. This CDR3 has 15 residues. In nucleotides, the CDR3 is TGTGCCAGCAGCTTAGGCCCGCTAGCTCCCTACGAGCAGTACGTC. Translation gives CASSLGPLAPYEQYV.

This chain joins TRBV5-1 and TRBJ2-5; 11 bases fit TRBD2. J was trimmed by 2 bases and V by 4 bases; bases with no gene match: 4. CDR1 is SGHRS and CDR2 is YFSETQ in the germline V gene. This CDR3 has 15 amino acids. This chain's CDR3 is CASSQIAGGQETQYF. CDR3 in DNA: TGCGCCAGCAGCCAGATAGCGGGGGGGCAAGAGACCCAGTACTTC.

A single count supports this clone. J is TRBJ1-5 and V is TRBV2; D call uncertain. Looked up from germline, CDR1 is SNHLY and CDR2 is FYNNEI. The CDR3 consists of 13 residues. Trimming stripped 4 bases from V and 4 bases from J, with 8 bases between. The CDR3 coding sequence is TGTGCCAGCAGTGGGACGGAAAATCAGCCCCAGCATTTT. Translating gives CASSGTENQPQHF.

The V and J genes are TRBV5-1 and TRBJ2-7; D is undetermined. The CDR3 has 14 residues. The germline CDR1 and CDR2 sequences are SGHRS and YFSETQ. V lost 6 bases and J 3 bases, leaving 16 bases between the germline ends. In nucleotides, the CDR3 is TGCGCCAGCAAATACTCCAGGCCCCACTACGAGCAGTACGTC. Translation gives CASKYSRPHYEQYV.

This chain connects TRBV28 to TRBJ2-1; the D gene is possibly TRBD2 (5 bases). This CDR3 has 12 residues. CDR1 and CDR2 from the germline V gene are MDHEN and SYDVKM. The V end lost 6 bases, the J end lost 9 bases, and 12 bases lay between the germline ends. CDR3 bases: TGTGCCAGCAGGGGAGACTTCTCTGAGCAGTTCTTC. It translates to CASRGDFSEQFF.

The chain combines TRBV24-1 with TRBJ2-6; D uncertain. Germline V CDR1 and CDR2: KGHDR, SFDVKD. The V and J ends lost 4 bases and 1 base respectively, with 10 bases between them. The CDR3 is made up of 16 amino acids. The CDR3 reads CATSDWTRSGANVLTF. For the CDR3, the DNA is TGTGCCACCAGTGACTGGACGAGATCTGGGGCCAACGTCCTGACTTTC.

This chain joins TRBV10-3 and TRBJ2-3; perhaps TRBD2 as D (6 bases). Germline V CDR1 and CDR2: ENHRY, SYGVKD. The CDR3 has 14 residues. Trimming pared 8 bases from V and 1 base from J, leaving 13 bases between. The DNA of the CDR3 is TGTGCCATCGAAGGGGCTAGCGGCACAGATACGCAGTATTTT. Its protein product is CAIEGASGTDTQYF.

This chain connects TRBV5-4 to TRBJ1-6; no firm D call. CDR1 is SGHNT, CDR2 YYREEE, per germline (reference sequence). Trimming removed 4 bases from V and 7 bases from J, with 9 bases in between. This CDR3 spans 13 amino acids. The CDR3 sequence is CASSPETNSPLHF. CDR3 DNA: TGTGCCAGCAGCCCGGAGACAAATTCACCCCTCCACTTT.